A selection of T cell receptor beta chains follows, all from one sample in a study of T cells in Graves' hyperthyroidism and ophthalmopathy. TCRdb independently ran MiXCR on the multiplex PCR reads; one entry per CDR3 protein. Here the sample spans about 340,000 distinct CDR3 sequences, about 20% being singletons. Sequencing was performed on blood. Receptors were obtained from a woman in her forties or fifties with Graves' hyperthyroidism. The CDR3 runs from the conserved cysteine through the conserved F or W. Each record gives: J gene, clone size, V gene, D gene, CDR3 protein. A D gene is named only where the DNA matches it firmly. Rows give clone size only sometimes, using once, few, many, or a class for an expanded clone.

TRBJ1-1,few,TRBV9,-,CASTRQENTEAFF
TRBJ2-2,many,TRBV18,TRBD1,CASSQGTGSGELFF
TRBJ2-3,-,TRBV6-2/TRBV6-3,TRBD2,CASSETSEGTDTQYF
TRBJ1-1,few,TRBV9,-,CASSAWYRNTEAFF
TRBJ2-5,few,TRBV7-8,-,CASSSLGTTKETQYF
TRBJ2-1,-,TRBV19,TRBD1,CASSIHGQGVSNEQFF
TRBJ2-2,many,TRBV12-3/TRBV12-4,-,CASSPTGQANTGELFF
TRBJ2-1,few,TRBV5-1,TRBD1,CASSLEQGAGYNEQFF
TRBJ2-5,-,TRBV7-6,TRBD2,CASSPVVAGEETQYF
TRBJ2-7,few,TRBV6-1,-,CATTTDRYEQYF
TRBJ2-7,-,TRBV2,-,CASLSSLSYEQYF
TRBJ1-2,many,TRBV7-9,-,CASSPDLTDGYTF
TRBJ1-1,many,TRBV7-2,-,CASSLGQYTEAFF
TRBJ2-2,few,TRBV7-2,-,CASSPRRGFVAGELFF
TRBJ1-1,many,TRBV5-1,-,CASSLQGGGAEAFF
TRBJ2-3,few,TRBV6-1,-,CASSVSGETRTQYF
TRBJ1-2,-,TRBV15,-,CATSRVGDINYGYTF
TRBJ2-1,-,TRBV29-1,-,CSVARDSFEQFF
TRBJ2-3,many,TRBV28,-,CASSPPLGTQYF
TRBJ2-2,many,TRBV20-1,TRBD2,CSARDQAGGGTGELFF
TRBJ2-1,-,TRBV12-5,-,CASGLATTKLDNEQFF
TRBJ1-2,few,TRBV27,TRBD1,CASSTTGDGYTF
TRBJ2-2,-,TRBV10-2,TRBD2,CASTATLKLAATNTGELFF
TRBJ2-3,many,TRBV7-3,-,CASSPQRDTDTQYF
TRBJ1-1,few,TRBV7-3,-,CASSERTDAEAFF
TRBJ2-5,few,TRBV9,-,CASSVATGGETQYF
TRBJ1-2,many,TRBV18,TRBD1,CASSPPGTGITYGYTF
TRBJ1-1,many,TRBV12-5,-,CASGLSSRNEAFF
TRBJ2-2,few,TRBV6-1,TRBD2,CAVQGGGGTGELFF
TRBJ2-3,many,TRBV27,TRBD1,CASSHGTGDGDTQYF
TRBJ2-2,-,TRBV18,TRBD1,CASSPGTGATGELFF
TRBJ2-3,many,TRBV5-1,TRBD1,CASSLGNRGSTDTQYF
TRBJ1-1,-,TRBV5-1,-,CASSGGRWVQNTEAFF
TRBJ2-7,-,TRBV6-1,-,CASSEAGSYEQYF
TRBJ2-1,many,TRBV2,-,CASSSKGTNEQFF
TRBJ1-5,many,TRBV6-1,-,CASSAPGGSGDQPQHF
TRBJ1-2,once,TRBV27,-,CASSRGGRGYTF
TRBJ2-2,-,TRBV10-3,-,CAISTGSGELFF
TRBJ2-7,many,TRBV5-1,TRBD1,CASSRRDSAREQYF
TRBJ2-1,few,TRBV4-1,-,CASSQGESSYNEQFF
TRBJ2-3,few,TRBV15,TRBD2,CATSTVRDYTDTQYF
TRBJ2-5,many,TRBV28,TRBD2,CASSLREGQETQYF
TRBJ1-5,few,TRBV7-2,-,CASSTQDSNQPQHF
TRBJ1-2,many,TRBV12-3/TRBV12-4,-,CASSPVDRQNGYTF
TRBJ1-1,many,TRBV3-1,-,CASSQGHLNTEAFF
TRBJ2-1,many,TRBV30,-,CAWSGGSSYNEQFF
TRBJ2-2,many,TRBV7-2,TRBD1,CASSANRGRDTGELFF
TRBJ2-5,once,TRBV10-1,-,CASSPGWAAGRQETQYF
TRBJ1-1,many,TRBV18,-,CASSAQGSRTEAFF
TRBJ2-3,many,TRBV7-9,-,CASTQSDTQYF
TRBJ2-1,-,TRBV24-1,TRBD2,CATSTPFGTSTHNEQFF
TRBJ2-1,-,TRBV11-2,TRBD2,CACPPGTSGRAANNEQFF
TRBJ1-5,-,TRBV28,TRBD1,CASGARQGGNQPQHF
TRBJ1-1,-,TRBV5-8,-,CASSRPTNTEAFF
TRBJ2-5,many,TRBV7-9,TRBD2,CASSTLAGEETQYF